This T cell receptor beta chain was identified during a study of CD8 T cells in Susac syndrome. The J segment lost 6 bases and the V segment lost 6 bases, leaving 13 bases of the junction unmatched. The germline gives CDR1 MNHNS, CDR2 SASEGT. The CDR3 totals 17 residues. RNA, at about 0.45 to 1 ug, was reverse transcribed with random hexamers. An immunoSEQ multiplex PCR generated amplified TCR beta CDR3 products spanning 54 Vbeta and 13 Jbeta. TCRdb reprocessed the immunoSEQ multiplex PCR reads with MiXCR, giving one entry per CDR3 protein. The sample records around 110,000 distinct CDR3 sequences, around 94% being singletons.

The chain links TRBV6-1 to TRBJ2-2; 10 bases line up with TRBD1. This receptor was obtained from a human donor with Susac syndrome. The specimen sequenced was CD8+ T cells from PBMCs. This chain's CDR3 is CASSHQGDRGPSGELFF. The CDR3 DNA is TGTGCCAGCAGCCACCAGGGGGACAGGGGCCCCTCCGGGGAGCTGTTTTTT.